Each of the 27 T cell receptor beta chains below was sequenced from the same sample in a study of blood T cells in healthy people across ages. The authors ran a second PCR of 7 to 11 cycles using a sample-barcoded 5' primer and a J-beta primer mix. One entry per CDR3 protein, called by TCRdb with MiXCR from the 5' RACE reads. This sample has about 1.5 million distinct CDR3 sequences, with 40% to 45% found just once. The sequenced sample consisted of blood. These receptor sequences come from a woman under 30 in good health.

This clonotype was recorded a few times. The chain combines TRBV20-1 with TRBJ1-2; 7 bases are shared with TRBD1. J gave up 3 bases and V 7 bases, and 8 bases lay outside the gene matches. CDR3 size: 13 residues. Germline V gives CDR1 DFQATT, CDR2 SNEGSKA (reference sequence). The DNA for the CDR3 is TGCAGTGGTTCGACAGGGACCCACTATGGCTACACCTTC. Translating gives CSGSTGTHYGYTF.

This clonotype occurred a few times. The chain couples TRBV4-3 to TRBJ1-1, with TRBD1 matching over 9 bases. Germline V CDR1 and CDR2: LGHNA, YSLEER. V lost 5 bases, J lost 3 bases, and 7 bases stayed unmatched. The CDR3 runs 15 residues. The CDR3 here is CASSSRQGGDTEAFF. CDR3 nucleotide sequence: TGCGCCAGCAGCTCCCGACAGGGGGGGGACACTGAAGCTTTCTTT.

For this clonotype: A much larger clone is a single base away; this may be a read error. The chain couples TRBV7-2 to TRBJ2-5, with unresolved D. The CDR3 spans 13 residues. V gave up 5 bases and J gave up 11 bases, with 18 bases separating them. Germline V lookup: CDR1 SGHTA, CDR2 FQGNSA. The CDR3 region is CASSPHLGNEQYF. For the CDR3, the DNA is TGTGCCAGCAGCCCCCACCTGGGTAATGAGCAGTACTTC.

Concerning this clonotype itself: One end of the junction varies from germline; a read error may be responsible. The chain combines TRBV12-3 or TRBV12-4 with TRBJ2-5, with D perhaps matching TRBD1 (5 bases). The CDR3 is made up of 13 amino acids. The CDR3 is CASRIDGQETRYF. The CDR3 nucleotides are TGTGCCAGCAGGATCGACGGACAAGAGACCCGGTACTTC.

The CDR3: CASSAGQESEKLFF. DNA of the CDR3: TGTGCCAGCAGTGCGGGACAGGAGTCTGAAAAACTGTTTTTT. V gene TRBV25-1 combines with J gene TRBJ1-4, with 8 bases lining up with TRBD1. This CDR3 has 14 amino acids. Trimming took 4 bases from V and 7 from J; bases not matched to a gene: 5. Germline V gene lookup returns CDR1 MGHDK and CDR2 SYGVNS.

This clonotype was counted between two and nine times. The V call is TRBV7-9, the J call TRBJ2-7; 7 bases map to TRBD1. This CDR3 spans 13 amino acids. J lost 6 bases, V lost 5 bases, and 7 bases had no gene match. CDR1 and CDR2 from the germline V gene are SEHNR and FQNEAQ (reference sequence). CDR3 protein: CASSARQGFEQYF. In nucleotides, the CDR3 is TGTGCCAGCAGCGCCCGACAGGGATTCGAGCAGTACTTC.

In its sample, this clonotype was seen a few times. This chain uses TRBV4-1 with TRBJ1-2; D unclear. From germline, CDR1 is MGHRA and CDR2 YSYEKL. Trimming took 1 base from V and 2 from J, leaving 8 bases between them. The CDR3 extends over 14 amino acids. CDR3 in amino acids: CASSQAVTNYGYTF. CDR3 nucleotide sequence: TGCGCCAGCAGCCAAGCAGTCACCAACTATGGCTACACCTTC.

This clonotype was counted a single time. One junction end does not reproduce the germline sequence, and a read error may be involved. The chain recombines TRBV20-1 with TRBJ2-7; 7 bases map to TRBD2. The CDR3 consists of 12 residues. The germline gives CDR1 DFQATT, CDR2 SNEGSKA (reference sequence). CDR3 amino acids: CGARGLVREQYF. DNA for the CDR3: TGCGGTGCTAGAGGACTAGTTCGCGAGCAGTACTTC.

Only a few counts were recorded for this clonotype. V usage is TRBV7-2 and J usage is TRBJ1-5; 7 nucleotides match TRBD1. The ends lost 8 bases at V and 4 bases at J; junction bases unmatched: 8. This CDR3 contains 14 residues. From germline, CDR1 is SGHTA and CDR2 FQGNSA. The CDR3 sequence is CASSKGTENQPQHF. The CDR3 DNA reads TGTGCCAGCTCCAAAGGGACAGAGAATCAGCCCCAGCATTTT.

This clonotype was recorded at least ten times. The gene calls are TRBV12-3 or TRBV12-4 and TRBJ2-7; TRBD2 is a possible D gene (5 bases). This CDR3 contains 13 residues. Trimming shortened V by 0 bases and J by 3 bases, and 6 bases separated the two germline ends. The CDR3 spells CASSLARDYEQYF. CDR3 DNA: TGTGCCAGCAGTTTAGCACGGGACTACGAGCAGTACTTC.

The chain uses TRBV18 and TRBJ1-6, with D possibly TRBD1 on 6 matching bases. The CDR3 spans 14 residues. Trimming pared 9 bases from V and 7 bases from J, leaving 16 bases between. Germline lookup yields CDR1 KGHSH and CDR2 LQKENI. CDR3: CASFRDIANSPLHF. The CDR3 DNA is TGTGCCAGTTTCCGGGACATAGCCAATTCACCCCTCCACTTT.

This clonotype turned up a few times. This CDR3 reads CASSVDSGVYGYTF. Written as DNA, the CDR3 is TGTGCCAGCAGCGTAGACTCGGGGGTCTATGGCTACACCTTC. J is TRBJ1-2 and V is TRBV9; D perhaps matches TRBD1 (5 bases). In germline, CDR1 is SGDLS, CDR2 YYNGEE. The CDR3 contains 14 residues. V lost 0 bases and J 4 bases, leaving 10 bases between the germline ends.

This clonotype was seen a handful of times. The chain combines TRBV7-2 with TRBJ2-3; no clear D. The V gene lost 4 bases and the J gene lost 1 base, with 9 bases spanning the gap. This CDR3 has 14 amino acids. CDR1 and CDR2 from the germline V gene are SGHTA and FQGNSA. The CDR3 here is CASSSLKGTDTQYF. As DNA, the CDR3 is TGTGCCAGCAGCTCCCTCAAGGGCACAGATACGCAGTATTTT.

This chain links TRBV4-3 with TRBJ1-6, with D uncertain. Germline V gives CDR1 LGHNA, CDR2 YSLEER. Trimming removed 0 bases from V and 7 bases from J, with 13 bases in between. This CDR3 region has 16 residues. CDR3 loop: CASSQDQVRSNSPLHF. DNA for the CDR3: TGCGCCAGCAGCCAAGATCAGGTCAGGTCCAATTCACCCCTCCACTTT.

In this sample, this clonotype turned up many times. The V gene is TRBV28, the J gene TRBJ2-7, with D possibly TRBD2 on 5 matching bases. CDR1 MDHEN and CDR2 SYDVKM come from the germline V gene. V lost 10 bases to trimming and J lost 2 bases, with 9 bases between them. This CDR3 is built from 11 residues. The CDR3 sequence: CATQRTYEQYF. CDR3 nucleotide sequence: TGTGCCACCCAGCGGACCTACGAGCAGTACTTC. The full variable domain, completed using reference TRBV28 and TRBJ2-7, is DVKVTQSSRYLVKRTGEKVFLECVQDMDHENMFWYRQDPGLGLRLIYFSYDVKMKEKGDIPEGYSVSREKKERFSLILESASTNQTSMYLCATQRTYEQYFGPGTRLTVT.

The chain recombines TRBV6-2 or TRBV6-3 with TRBJ2-2; possible D gene TRBD1, 6 bases. The CDR3 contains 14 residues. From germline, CDR1 is MNHEY and CDR2 SVGEGT. V was cut by 6 bases and J by 4 bases, with 12 bases left in between. The CDR3 sequence: CASSWQGITGELFF. The DNA for the CDR3 is TGTGCCAGCAGCTGGCAGGGGATCACCGGGGAGCTGTTTTTT.

The sample holds a few counts of this clonotype. The junction departs from germline at one end; a sequencing error may be responsible. This chain uses TRBV6-5 with TRBJ2-3, with D perhaps matching TRBD1 (6 bases). The CDR3 runs 13 residues. The germline V gene has CDR1 MNHEY and CDR2 SVGAGI. The DNA for the CDR3 is TGTGCCTGCAGGGGTTCGAGCACAGATACGCAGTATTTT. Its translation is CACRGSSTDTQYF.

This clonotype was found a few times. CDR3 residues: CASSRTESYNEQYF. The CDR3 nucleotides are TGTGCCAGCAGCCGGACGGAATCCTACAATGAGCAGTACTTC. The genes are TRBV6-2 or TRBV6-3 and TRBJ2-1; D is unresolved. Near its end, the DNA agrees better with TRBJ2-7, so the J call may be wrong. This CDR3 has 14 amino acids. The germline CDR1 and CDR2 sequences are MNHEY and SVGEGT.

The chain combines TRBV7-9 with TRBJ1-2; D remains unclear. The CDR3 runs to 12 residues. V was clipped by 1 base and J by 7 bases, with 7 bases between them. Germline V gives CDR1 SEHNR, CDR2 FQNEAQ (reference sequence). CDR3 coding DNA: TGTGCCAGCAGCTTAGATTACAGTGGCTACACCTTC. This translates into CASSLDYSGYTF. Full variable domain (outside the CDR3, taken from reference TRBV7-9 and TRBJ1-2): DTGVSQNPRHKITKRGQNVTFRCDPISEHNRLYWYRQTLGQGPEFLTYFQNEAQLEKSRLLSDRFSAERPKGSFSTLEIQRTEQGDSAMYLCASSLDYSGYTFGSGTRLTVV.

CDR3 residues: CASSQDLDSKEYF. DNA of the CDR3: TGCGCCAGCAGCCAAGATTTAGACAGCAAGGAGTATTTT. The rearrangement joins TRBV4-3 to TRBJ2-3; D may be TRBD1 (5 bases). Trimming shortened V by 0 bases and J by 13 bases, and 14 bases separated the two germline ends. The CDR3 contains 13 residues. CDR1 and CDR2 (germline): LGHNA, YSLEER.

The chain uses TRBV4-3 and TRBJ1-1; 7 nucleotides agree with TRBD1. The CDR3 is 14 amino acids. Germline V lookup: CDR1 LGHNA, CDR2 YSLEER. J was trimmed by 4 bases and V by 2 bases; bases with no gene match: 4. CDR3 loop: CASSQRQGSTEAFF. The CDR3, as DNA: TGCGCCAGCAGCCAACGACAGGGCAGCACTGAAGCTTTCTTT.

V is TRBV24-1 and J is TRBJ2-7, with D unresolved. The CDR3 has 14 amino acids. The V gene's germline CDR1 is KGHDR and CDR2 SFDVKD. Trimming took 11 bases from V and 7 from J, leaving 23 bases between them. CDR3 bases: TGTGCCAGTGCTAGAGGCACTACCCACAATGAGCAGTACTTC. Protein: CASARGTTHNEQYF.

The V call is TRBV20-1, the J call TRBJ1-1; D is perhaps TRBD1 (6 bases). Trimming left V 4 bases short and J 5 bases short, with 14 bases between. Germline V CDR1 and CDR2: DFQATT, SNEGSKA (reference sequence). The CDR3 spans 13 residues. In nucleotides, the CDR3 is TGCAGTGCTACCCAGAGGGGGGCGACTGAAGCTTTCTTT. Protein product: CSATQRGATEAFF.

This clonotype occurred a few times. The rearrangement links TRBV6-2 or TRBV6-3 to TRBJ2-2; D uncertain. The CDR3 has 15 amino acids. Germline V gene data show CDR1 as MNHEY and CDR2 as SVGEGT. V was trimmed by 0 bases and J by 4 bases, leaving 9 bases between them. The CDR3 DNA sequence: TGTGCCAGCAGTTACTCGTCTTTTGGCACCGGGGAGCTGTTTTTT. It yields the protein CASSYSSFGTGELFF.

This clonotype was recorded many times. The rearrangement joins TRBV13 to TRBJ1-1; possible D gene TRBD1, 6 bases. The CDR3 contains 14 residues. V shed 5 bases and J shed 0 bases, with 10 bases lying between them. Germline CDR1 is PRHDT and CDR2 is FYEKMQ (reference sequence). This CDR3 is CASSLGTMNTEAFF. DNA of the CDR3: TGTGCCAGCAGCCTCGGGACAATGAACACTGAAGCTTTCTTT. The full variable domain, its missing parts supplied by reference TRBV13 and TRBJ1-1, is AAGVIQSPRHLIKEKRETATLKCYPIPRHDTVYWYQQGPGQDPQFLISFYEKMQSDKGSIPDRFSAQQFSDYHSELNMSSLELGDSALYFCASSLGTMNTEAFFGQGTRLTVV.

This chain links TRBV4-2 with TRBJ2-7; TRBD1 agrees at 8 bases. The germline V gene encodes CDR1 LGHNA and CDR2 YNFKEQ. Trimming cost V 0 bases and J 10 bases; bases outside gene matches: 20. The CDR3 has 18 amino acids. In DNA form, the CDR3 reads TGTGCCAGCAGCCAAGAGACGGCAGGGGGCATAAAAAGGGGCAGTCAGTACTTC. Encoded protein: CASSQETAGGIKRGSQYF.

The rearrangement uses TRBV7-2 and TRBJ2-7; TRBD1 matches at 9 bases. The V segment lost 0 bases and the J segment 3 bases; nucleotides outside the gene matches: 6. The length of the CDR3 is 16 residues. Germline V gene data show CDR1 as SGHTA and CDR2 as FQGNSA. The CDR3 nucleotides are TGTGCCAGCAGCTTAGCCGTGACAGGGGGTGGCTACGAGCAGTACTTC. It yields the protein CASSLAVTGGGYEQYF.